The next 24 T cell receptor beta chains were all read from a single sample in a study of T cells after yellow fever vaccination. Using its own MiXCR run on the 5' RACE reads, TCRdb lists one record per CDR3 protein. The profile covers 350,000 or so distinct CDR3 sequences, with roughly 8.4% appearing a single time and around 17% taken by the ten largest. The sequenced sample was PBMCs, obtained about 41 days after the first yellow fever vaccination. The source of these receptors is a young man who received the YFV17D yellow fever vaccine.

The chain joins TRBV10-3 to TRBJ2-3; the match to TRBD2 covers 11 bases. Trimming at V came to 6 bases and at J to 4 bases, leaving 9 bases not matched to a gene. The length of the CDR3 is 16 residues. The germline V gene encodes CDR1 ENHRY and CDR2 SYGVKD. The CDR3 nucleotides are TGTGCCATCAGCTGGAATAGCGGGGGGGCCCCAGATACGCAGTATTTT. Protein product: CAISWNSGGAPDTQYF.

V gene TRBV20-1 combines with J gene TRBJ1-5; TRBD1 aligns across 7 bases. Looked up from germline, CDR1 is DFQATT and CDR2 is SNEGSKA (reference sequence). The trim removed 5 bases at V and 6 bases at J, leaving 7 bases unmatched. The CDR3 consists of 13 residues. In nucleotides, the CDR3 is TGCAGTGCTTACAGGGGATGGCGTCAGCCCCAGCATTTT. Residues: CSAYRGWRQPQHF.

The V gene is TRBV29-1, the J gene TRBJ2-3; D ambiguous. Trimming shortened V by 0 bases and J by 6 bases, and 7 bases separated the two germline ends. Germline V gene data show CDR1 as SQVTM and CDR2 as ANQGSEA. This CDR3 spans 12 amino acids. The chain's CDR3 is CSVEDLSDTQYF. CDR3 coding DNA: TGCAGCGTTGAAGATCTTTCGGATACGCAGTATTTT.

This clonotype was found a few times. The chain uses TRBV6-1 and TRBJ2-5; possible D gene TRBD2, 7 bases. Germline V gene data show CDR1 as MNHNS and CDR2 as SASEGT. The CDR3 extends over 15 amino acids. The V end lost 5 bases, the J end lost 3 bases, and 16 bases lay between the germline ends. The CDR3 DNA reads TGTGCCAGCAGTCGAAATGAGGGGGGGAAAGAGACCCAGTACTTC. Translation gives CASSRNEGGKETQYF.

This clonotype was seen more than once but under ten times. V gene TRBV7-2 combines with J gene TRBJ2-3; tentatively, D is TRBD2 (6 bases). There are 15 residues in the CDR3. The germline V gene has CDR1 SGHTA and CDR2 FQGNSA. Trimming pared 4 bases from V and 0 bases from J, leaving 11 bases between. CDR3 sequence (DNA): TGTGCCAGCAGCTCTTACGGGACTAGCACAGATACGCAGTATTTT. Residues: CASSSYGTSTDTQYF. Full variable domain (missing parts from reference TRBV7-2 and TRBJ2-3): GAGVSQSPSNKVTEKGKDVELRCDPISGHTALYWYRQSLGQGLEFLIYFQGNSAPDKSGLPSDRFSAERTGGSVSTLTIQRTQQEDSAVYLCASSSYGTSTDTQYFGPGTRLTVL.

In its sample, this clonotype was seen many times. The CDR3 sequence is CASSQGGALSYGYTF. DNA for the CDR3: TGCGCCAGCAGCCAGGGGGGGGCGCTTAGCTATGGCTACACCTTC. This sequence joins TRBV4-1 and TRBJ1-2; D is perhaps TRBD1 (6 bases). This CDR3 is built from 15 residues. CDR1 MGHRA and CDR2 YSYEKL come from the germline V gene. V was shortened by 3 bases and J by 4 bases, with 15 bases between the two germline ends.

The J gene is TRBJ2-3, the V gene TRBV10-3, with TRBD2 as a possible D gene (6 bases). The CDR3 loop spans 15 amino acids. Trimming took off 8 bases at V and 4 bases at J, with 19 bases between the two ends. In germline, CDR1 is ENHRY, CDR2 SYGVKD. CDR3 protein: CAISRESGDADTQYF. The DNA of the CDR3 is TGTGCCATCTCCCGGGAATCGGGGGATGCAGATACGCAGTATTTT.

The V call is TRBV20-1, the J call TRBJ2-1, with TRBD2 matching over 12 bases. CDR1 is DFQATT and CDR2 is SNEGSKA in the germline V gene (reference sequence). The CDR3 is made up of 16 amino acids. After removal of 4 bases from V and 1 base from J, the junction contained 5 bases not matched to a gene. CDR3 residues: CSATQLAGGSYNEQFF. CDR3 sequence (DNA): TGCAGTGCTACCCAACTAGCGGGGGGATCCTACAATGAGCAGTTCTTC.

Remarks on this clonotype: A read error is possible here, since a much larger clone lies one base away. This rearrangement joins TRBV7-2 to TRBJ2-1; TRBD2 might be the D (6 bases). The CDR3 runs 14 residues. Trimming pared 2 bases from V and 8 bases from J, leaving 13 bases between. Germline assignment: CDR1 SGHTA and CDR2 FQGNSA. The chain's CDR3 is CASSLFAGRYEQFF. The DNA for the CDR3 is TGTGCCAGCAGCTTATTTGCGGGGCGCTATGAGCAGTTCTTC.

This clonotype was seen more than once but under ten times. This rearrangement joins TRBV12-3 or TRBV12-4 to TRBJ1-2; no reliable D call. V was pared by 8 bases and J by 4 bases, with 14 bases between. The CDR3 has 13 residues. The chain's CDR3 is CASWPVRIYGYTF. The DNA of the CDR3 is TGTGCCAGCTGGCCAGTAAGAATCTATGGCTACACCTTC.

This clonotype has only a few counts. The chain links TRBV7-2 to TRBJ2-3, with D possibly being TRBD2 (5 bases). Per germline, CDR1 SGHTA and CDR2 FQGNSA. The CDR3 has 13 amino acids. The V and J ends lost 1 base and 5 bases respectively, with 7 bases between them. CDR3 sequence: CASSLGEGDTQYF. The CDR3 DNA follows: TGTGCCAGCAGCTTAGGCGAGGGAGATACGCAGTATTTT.

V is TRBV5-1 and J is TRBJ2-3; TRBD1 aligns across 12 bases. The CDR3 length is 18 residues. V was clipped by 4 bases and J by 2 bases; unmatched bases: 11. Germline-derived CDR1 and CDR2 are SGHRS and YFSETQ. The CDR3 bases are TGCGCCAGCAGCCCCGGGACAGGGGGCCGGGGGATCACAGATACGCAGTATTTT. Translated: CASSPGTGGRGITDTQYF.

At least ten counts were recorded for this clonotype. The J gene is TRBJ1-1, the V gene TRBV5-1; a weak D match, TRBD1 (5 bases). CDR3 size: 15 residues. With 4 bases removed from V and 1 base from J, the gap between germline ends came to 14 bases. CDR1 is SGHRS and CDR2 is YFSETQ in the germline V gene. This CDR3 is CASSPRGPWNTEAFF. The CDR3, as DNA: TGCGCCAGCAGCCCACGGGGACCGTGGAACACTGAAGCTTTCTTT.

The chain uses TRBV12-3 or TRBV12-4 and TRBJ2-7, with a possible D match to TRBD1 (6 bases). The V and J ends lost 3 bases and 3 bases respectively, with 12 bases between them. This CDR3 contains 14 residues. The CDR3, as DNA: TGTGCCAGCAGTTTCCGACAGGAAAGCTACGAGCAGTACTTC. Translating gives CASSFRQESYEQYF.

This clonotype has more than one count but fewer than ten. The gene calls are TRBV4-1 and TRBJ2-5, with D perhaps matching TRBD1 (5 bases). The length of the CDR3 is 14 residues. V lost 2 bases and J lost 7, with 14 bases in between. The germline V gene encodes CDR1 MGHRA and CDR2 YSYEKL. CDR3 nucleotide sequence: TGCGCCAGCAGCCAACACCGTGGGGCAGGGACCCAGTACTTC. Encoded protein: CASSQHRGAGTQYF.

This clonotype was observed a handful of times. The genes are TRBV2 and TRBJ2-7, with 7 nucleotides matching TRBD2. V gave up 7 bases and J gave up 6 bases; unmatched junction bases: 12. The CDR3 consists of 14 residues. Per the germline V gene, CDR1 is SNHLY and CDR2 is FYNNEI. The CDR3 sequence is CASTGGRTVFEQYF. In DNA form, the CDR3 reads TGTGCCAGCACGGGGGGACGGACCGTTTTCGAGCAGTACTTC.

In this sample, this clonotype turned up a few times. The chain joins TRBV27 to TRBJ1-1; D might be TRBD1 (6 bases). Deletions cut 3 bases from V and 1 base from J, with 12 bases between. CDR3 length: 15 amino acids. Germline V CDR1 and CDR2: MNHEY, SMNVEV (reference sequence). This CDR3 reads CASSFRGGRNTEAFF. Here the CDR3 DNA reads TGTGCCAGCAGTTTTCGGGGGGGGCGGAACACTGAAGCTTTCTTT.

This clonotype was observed a few times. J is TRBJ1-4 and V is TRBV27, with D hard to call. The V gene lost 3 bases and the J gene lost 4 bases, with 9 bases spanning the gap. CDR1 and CDR2 (germline): MNHEY, SMNVEV (reference sequence). The CDR3 spans 14 residues. CDR3 nucleotide sequence: TGTGCCAGCAGTTTGTCGCTATTTAATGAAAAACTGTTTTTT. It specifies CASSLSLFNEKLFF.

This rearrangement joins TRBV19 to TRBJ1-1; D might be TRBD1 (5 bases). This CDR3 is 14 amino acids long. The germline V and J ends were trimmed by 7 bases and 5 bases, with 17 bases remaining between them. Germline CDR1 is LNHDA and CDR2 is SQIVND (reference sequence). The CDR3 here is CASTPWGGETEAFF. The CDR3 nucleotides are TGTGCCAGTACCCCTTGGGGGGGAGAAACTGAAGCTTTCTTT.

The table lists this clonotype with a few counts. The gene calls are TRBV7-2 and TRBJ2-3; 9 bases map to TRBD1. The CDR3 sequence is 15 residues long. Germline loops: CDR1 SGHTA, CDR2 FQGNSA. J was trimmed by 2 bases and V by 6 bases; bases with no gene match: 6. The CDR3 reads CASSLGQGFTDTQYF. In nucleotides, the CDR3 is TGTGCCAGCAGTCTAGGACAGGGGTTCACAGATACGCAGTATTTT.

This clonotype was counted only a few times. The V and J genes are TRBV20-1 and TRBJ2-3; tentative D call: TRBD1 (7 bases). Germline values: CDR1 DFQATT, CDR2 SNEGSKA (reference sequence). This CDR3 contains 14 residues. V lost 5 bases to trimming and J lost 4 bases, with 16 bases between them. The CDR3 sequence: CSAYPGGGPDTQYF. In nucleotides, the CDR3 is TGCAGTGCTTATCCTGGAGGGGGCCCAGATACGCAGTATTTT.

This chain joins TRBV10-3 and TRBJ2-5, with 12 positions matching TRBD2. CDR1 is ENHRY and CDR2 is SYGVKD in the germline V gene. The CDR3 is made up of 17 amino acids. J lost 4 bases, V lost 4 bases, and 10 bases had no gene match. This CDR3 reads CAISGSPLAGGGETQYF. The CDR3 coding sequence is TGTGCCATCAGTGGAAGTCCACTAGCGGGGGGAGGAGAGACCCAGTACTTC.

The chain combines TRBV29-1 with TRBJ2-7, with D maybe TRBD1 (6 bases). This CDR3 is 12 amino acids long. V was trimmed by 4 bases and J by 6 bases, leaving 13 bases between them. Germline V CDR1 and CDR2: SQVTM, ANQGSEA. The CDR3 nucleotides read TGCAGCGTTGTTACAGGGCCGGCCGAGCAGTACTTC. Its protein is CSVVTGPAEQYF.

This clonotype was detected ten times or more. V usage is TRBV12-3 or TRBV12-4 and J usage is TRBJ2-3; D possibly corresponds to TRBD2 (6 bases). Trimming pared 3 bases from V and 4 bases from J, leaving 11 bases between. The CDR3 consists of 14 residues. The CDR3 coding sequence is TGTGCCAGCAGTTTCGCCGGGGGTTCAGATACGCAGTATTTT. Translation gives CASSFAGGSDTQYF.